This T cell receptor beta chain was recovered during a study of metastatic and nonmetastatic thyroid tumors. Study details: It was across blood and tumor or nodule tissue from malignant and benign thyroid patients that repertoires were compared.

MiXCR reprocessed the PCR reads for TCRdb. The profile shows roughly 12,000 clones, 21% of them singletons. This CDR3 spans 14 amino acids. Concerning this clone: At one boundary the junction diverges from the germline segment, which might be a read error.

There were no patients who had received any treatment before thyroid surgery. This chain links TRBV12-3 or TRBV12-4 with TRBJ2-7, with 7 positions matching TRBD1. The material sequenced was adjacent normal tissue. This clonotype was obtained from a female donor with papillary thyroid cancer or a benign thyroid nodule (not recorded which). Some clones in this sample may be carry-over from other donors' samples. CDR3 residues: CASSPGTEAYGQYF. For the CDR3, the DNA is TGTGCGAGCAGTCCGGGGACAGAGGCCTACGGGCAGTACTTC.